This note documents a single T cell receptor (beta chain) sequence. The antigen is undetermined. V was pared by 2 bases and J by 7 bases, with 20 bases between. CDR3 size: 16 residues. Looked up from germline, CDR1 is LGHNA and CDR2 is YSLEER. The data were obtained in a study of Ad26.COV2.S vaccination and SARS-CoV-2 variants. Study-level information: Donor got 5x10^10 or 1x10^11 viral particles of Ad26.COV2.S.

General observations from the study: Substantial breadth was reportedly displayed by spike-specific CD8+ and CD4+ T cell responses after vaccination.

Treatment defined: about 20 received Ad26.COV2.S at low or high dose, single or two shots; five or six received placebo; per-sample allocation not given. Sampling was performed 63 days after the first vaccine or placebo injection. Only in-frame clones appear in the TCRdb table, and some are missing; sequencing was by immunoSEQ multiplex PCR. The sample holds approximately 400,000 clones, approximately 85% seen once. This sequence originates from a person aged 18-65 years who received the Ad26.COV2.S COVID-19 vaccine or a placebo. The sequences come from peripheral blood, collected in a trial of Ad26.COV2.S vaccine versus placebo. The rearrangement links TRBV4-3 to TRBJ1-2; D is ambiguous. The CDR3 is CASSQRMGIMTSGYTF. The CDR3 DNA is TGCGCCAGCAGCCAAAGAATGGGGATTATGACGAGTGGCTACACCTTC.